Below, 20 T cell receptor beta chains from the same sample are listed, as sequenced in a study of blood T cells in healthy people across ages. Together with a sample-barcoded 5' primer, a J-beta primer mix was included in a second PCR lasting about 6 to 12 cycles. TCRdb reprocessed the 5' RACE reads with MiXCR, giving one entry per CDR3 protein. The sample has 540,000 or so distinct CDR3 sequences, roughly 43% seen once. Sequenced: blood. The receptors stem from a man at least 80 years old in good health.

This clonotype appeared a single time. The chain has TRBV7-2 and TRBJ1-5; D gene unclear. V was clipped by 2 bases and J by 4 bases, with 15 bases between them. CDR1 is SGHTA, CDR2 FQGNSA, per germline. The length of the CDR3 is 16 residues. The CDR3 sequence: CASSLRSGGKNQPQHF. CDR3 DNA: TGTGCCAGCAGCTTAAGGTCAGGAGGGAAAAATCAGCCCCAGCATTTT.

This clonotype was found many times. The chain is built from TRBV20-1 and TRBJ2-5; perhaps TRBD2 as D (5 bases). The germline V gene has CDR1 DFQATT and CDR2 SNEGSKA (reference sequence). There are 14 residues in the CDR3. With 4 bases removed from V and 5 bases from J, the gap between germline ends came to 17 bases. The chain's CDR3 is CSAIPPGIGETQYF. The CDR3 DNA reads TGCAGTGCTATCCCTCCGGGAATCGGGGAGACCCAGTACTTC.

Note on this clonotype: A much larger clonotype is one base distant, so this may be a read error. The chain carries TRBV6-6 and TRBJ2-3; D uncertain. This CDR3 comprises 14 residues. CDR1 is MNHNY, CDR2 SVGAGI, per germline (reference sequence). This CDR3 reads CASSGDVRSDMQYF. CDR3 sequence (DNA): TGTGCAAGCAGTGGAGACGTACGGTCAGATATGCAGTATTTT.

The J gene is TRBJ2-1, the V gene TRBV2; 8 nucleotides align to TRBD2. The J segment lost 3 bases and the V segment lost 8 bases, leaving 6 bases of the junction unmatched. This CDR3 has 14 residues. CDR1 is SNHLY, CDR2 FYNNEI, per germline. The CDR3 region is CASLGLARYNEQFF. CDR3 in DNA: TGTGCCAGCCTTGGACTAGCTCGCTACAATGAGCAGTTCTTC.

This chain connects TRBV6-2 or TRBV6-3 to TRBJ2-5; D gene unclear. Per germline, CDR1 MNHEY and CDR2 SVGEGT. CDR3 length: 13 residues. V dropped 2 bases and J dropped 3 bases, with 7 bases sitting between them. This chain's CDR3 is CASSYRLEETQYF. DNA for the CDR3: TGTGCCAGCAGTTACCGGCTAGAAGAGACCCAGTACTTC.

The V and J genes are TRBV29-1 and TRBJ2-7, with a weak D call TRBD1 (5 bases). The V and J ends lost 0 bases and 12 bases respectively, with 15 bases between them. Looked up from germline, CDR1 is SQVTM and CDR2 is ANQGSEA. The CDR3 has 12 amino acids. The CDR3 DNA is TGCAGCGTTGAAGAGGACAATGGGGTCCGGTACTTC. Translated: CSVEEDNGVRYF.

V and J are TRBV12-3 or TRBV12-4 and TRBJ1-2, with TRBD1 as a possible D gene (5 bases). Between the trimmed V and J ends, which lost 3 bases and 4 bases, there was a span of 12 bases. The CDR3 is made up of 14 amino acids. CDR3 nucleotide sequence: TGTGCCAGCAGTTTCGAGGGGATATTCTATGGCTACACCTTC. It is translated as CASSFEGIFYGYTF.

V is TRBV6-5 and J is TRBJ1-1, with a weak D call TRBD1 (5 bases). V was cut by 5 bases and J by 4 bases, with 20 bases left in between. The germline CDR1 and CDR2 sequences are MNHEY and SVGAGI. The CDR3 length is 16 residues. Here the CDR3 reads CASSRSRQIRSTEAFF. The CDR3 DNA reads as TGTGCCAGCAGTAGGTCCAGACAGATTAGGAGCACTGAAGCTTTCTTT.

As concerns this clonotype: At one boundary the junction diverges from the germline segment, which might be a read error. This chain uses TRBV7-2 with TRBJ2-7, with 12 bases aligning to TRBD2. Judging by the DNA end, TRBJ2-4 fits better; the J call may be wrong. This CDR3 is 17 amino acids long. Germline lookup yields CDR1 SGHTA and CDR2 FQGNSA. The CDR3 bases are TGTGCCAGCAGCTTACGACTAGCGGGAGTAGGCAAAGACATTCAGTACTTC. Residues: CASSLRLAGVGKDIQYF.

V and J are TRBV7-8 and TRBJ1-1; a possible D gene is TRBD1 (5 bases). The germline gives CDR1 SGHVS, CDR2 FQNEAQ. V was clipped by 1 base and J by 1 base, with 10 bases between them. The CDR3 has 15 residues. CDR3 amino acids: CASSLVRGPNTEAFF. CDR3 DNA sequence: TGTGCCAGCAGCTTAGTACGGGGACCGAACACTGAAGCTTTCTTT.

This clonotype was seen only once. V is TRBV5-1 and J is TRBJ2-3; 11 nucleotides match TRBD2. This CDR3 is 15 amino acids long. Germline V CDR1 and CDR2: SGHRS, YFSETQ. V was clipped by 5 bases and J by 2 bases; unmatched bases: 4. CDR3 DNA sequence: TGCGCCAGCAGGCGACTAGCGGGGCACACAGATACGCAGTATTTT. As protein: CASRRLAGHTDTQYF.

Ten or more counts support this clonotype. The CDR3 loop reads CASSYSPPADYQETQYF. CDR3 nucleotide sequence: TGTGCCAGCAGTTACTCACCCCCAGCGGACTACCAAGAGACCCAGTACTTC. The chain employs TRBV6-5 and TRBJ2-5, with D tentatively TRBD2 (5 bases). This CDR3 region has 17 residues. Looked up from germline, CDR1 is MNHEY and CDR2 is SVGAGI. Trimming removed 0 bases at V and 0 bases at J, with 14 bases between.

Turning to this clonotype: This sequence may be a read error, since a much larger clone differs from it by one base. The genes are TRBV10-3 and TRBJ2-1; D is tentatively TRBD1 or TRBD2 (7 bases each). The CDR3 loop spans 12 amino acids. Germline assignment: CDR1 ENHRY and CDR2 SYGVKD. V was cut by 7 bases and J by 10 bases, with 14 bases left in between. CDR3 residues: CAINTGDYEQFF. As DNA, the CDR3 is TGTGCCATCAATACAGGGGACTACGAGCAGTTCTTC.

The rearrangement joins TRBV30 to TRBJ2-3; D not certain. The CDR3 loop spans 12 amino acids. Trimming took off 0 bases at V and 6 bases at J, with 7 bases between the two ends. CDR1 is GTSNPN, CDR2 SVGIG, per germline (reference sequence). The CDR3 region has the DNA TGTGCCTGGAGTGTTAAAGGGGATACGCAGTATTTT. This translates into CAWSVKGDTQYF.

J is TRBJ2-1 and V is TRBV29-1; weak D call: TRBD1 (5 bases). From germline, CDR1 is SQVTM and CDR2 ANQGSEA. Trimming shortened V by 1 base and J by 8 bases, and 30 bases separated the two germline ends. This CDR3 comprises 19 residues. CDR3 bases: TGCAGCGTTGAAGGGGGTTCCATTCCGGTTGAAGGGGTCAACGATGAGCAGTTCTTC. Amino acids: CSVEGGSIPVEGVNDEQFF.

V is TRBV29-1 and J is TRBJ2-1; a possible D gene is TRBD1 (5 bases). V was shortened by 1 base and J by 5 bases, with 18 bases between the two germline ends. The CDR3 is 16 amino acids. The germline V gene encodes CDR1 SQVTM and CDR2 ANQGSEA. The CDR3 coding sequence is TGCAGCGTTGAAGTCAGAGACAGAGGATCCCACAATGAGCAGTTCTTC. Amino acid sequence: CSVEVRDRGSHNEQFF.

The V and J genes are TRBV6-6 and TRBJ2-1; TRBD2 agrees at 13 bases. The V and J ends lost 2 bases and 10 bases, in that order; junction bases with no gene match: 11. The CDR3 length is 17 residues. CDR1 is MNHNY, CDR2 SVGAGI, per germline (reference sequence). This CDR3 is CASSYAPGLAGTREQFF. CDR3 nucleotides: TGTGCCAGCAGTTACGCCCCGGGACTAGCGGGGACCCGGGAGCAGTTCTTC.

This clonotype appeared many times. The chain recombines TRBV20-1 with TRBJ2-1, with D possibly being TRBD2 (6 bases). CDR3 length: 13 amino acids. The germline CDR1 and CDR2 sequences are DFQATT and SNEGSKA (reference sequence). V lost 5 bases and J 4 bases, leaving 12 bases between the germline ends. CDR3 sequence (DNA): TGCAGTGCTGGGGGGACCAGTTACAATGAGCAGTTCTTC. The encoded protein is CSAGGTSYNEQFF.

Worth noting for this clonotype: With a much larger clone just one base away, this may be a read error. CDR3 DNA: TGTGCCAGCAGTTCCGACAGGGGGTTTAGCAATGAGCAGTACTTC. The encoded protein is CASSSDRGFSNEQYF. The chain carries TRBV6-6 and TRBJ2-7, with 9 bases that match TRBD1. The CDR3 is 15 amino acids. In germline, CDR1 is MNHNY, CDR2 SVGAGI (reference sequence). Germline trimming cut 4 bases from V and 7 bases from J; bases unmatched to any gene: 11.

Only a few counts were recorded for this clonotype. This chain's CDR3 is CASSETGTSNQPQHF. The CDR3 DNA reads TGTGCCAGCAGCGAGACAGGGACCTCAAATCAGCCCCAGCATTTT. The J gene is TRBJ1-5, the V gene TRBV9, with 7 bases matching TRBD1. The CDR3 totals 15 residues. Germline V lookup: CDR1 SGDLS, CDR2 YYNGEE. V trimming: 3 bases; J trimming: 4 bases; junction bases outside the gene matches: 7.